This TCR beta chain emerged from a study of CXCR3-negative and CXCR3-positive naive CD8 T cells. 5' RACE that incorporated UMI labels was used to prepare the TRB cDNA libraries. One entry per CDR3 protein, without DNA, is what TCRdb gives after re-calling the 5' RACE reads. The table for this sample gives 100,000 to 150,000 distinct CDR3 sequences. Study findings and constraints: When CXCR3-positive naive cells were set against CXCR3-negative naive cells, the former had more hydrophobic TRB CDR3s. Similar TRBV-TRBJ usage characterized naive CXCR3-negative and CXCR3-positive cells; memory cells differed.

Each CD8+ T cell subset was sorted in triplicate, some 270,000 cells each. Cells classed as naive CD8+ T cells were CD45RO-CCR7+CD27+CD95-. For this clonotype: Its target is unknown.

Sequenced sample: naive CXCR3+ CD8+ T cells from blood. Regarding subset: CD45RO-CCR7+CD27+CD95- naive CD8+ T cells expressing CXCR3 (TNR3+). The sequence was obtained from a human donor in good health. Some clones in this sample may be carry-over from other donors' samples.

CDR3 sequence reads: CASSFPGEDQDTEAFF. The rearrangement links TRBV7-3 to TRBJ1-1; TCRdb's D call of TRBD1 is untestable without DNA. The germline V gene has CDR1 SGHTA and CDR2 FQGTGA. This CDR3 is built from 16 residues.